Listed here are 29 T cell receptor beta chains from one sample, sequenced in a study of PD-1 blockade in classical Hodgkin lymphoma. The assay was immunoSEQ multiplex PCR, and TCRdb's table has in-frame clones only and misses some. This sample has more than 15,000 clones, with around four fifths found just once. Time point in this sample: newly diagnosed, previously untreated cHL patient sample. Negative selection with magnetic separation was used to purify CD4+ T cells from thawed PBMCs. The sequencing sample was made of CD4+ T cells from blood. These receptors came from a human donor with classical Hodgkin lymphoma.

The chain joins TRBV7-8 to TRBJ2-1, with 16 bases fitting TRBD2. J lost 9 bases, V lost 4 bases, and 12 bases had no gene match. Germline V gene lookup returns CDR1 SGHVS and CDR2 FQNEAQ. The CDR3 contains 18 residues. The CDR3 is CASSSRTGTSGRASEQFF. In nucleotides, the CDR3 is TGTGCCAGCAGCTCACGTACCGGGACTAGCGGGAGGGCTAGTGAGCAGTTCTTC. Variable domain in full (rest from reference TRBV7-8 and TRBJ2-1): GAGVSQSPRYKVAKRGQDVALRCDPISGHVSLFWYQQALGQGPEFLTYFQNEAQLDKSGLPSDRFFAERPEGSVSTLKIQRTQQEDSAVYLCASSSRTGTSGRASEQFFGPGTRLTVL.

The chain is built from TRBV28 and TRBJ2-7; D gene uncertain. CDR1 is MDHEN, CDR2 SYDVKM, per germline. Deletions cut 5 bases from V and 2 bases from J, with 16 bases between. The length of the CDR3 is 15 residues. CDR3 in amino acids: CASSPFGKMTYEQYF. DNA for the CDR3: TGTGCCAGCAGTCCCTTTGGTAAAATGACCTACGAGCAGTACTTC.

This clone was detected only once. This chain connects TRBV6-1 to TRBJ2-1; TRBD2 might be the D (5 bases). The CDR3 is 13 residues long. V lost 2 bases to trimming and J lost 12 bases, with 14 bases between them. The V gene's germline CDR1 is MNHNS and CDR2 SASEGT. CDR3 nucleotide sequence: TGTGCCAGCAGTGAATCCAGTTCTCGGGGGCAGTTCTTC. Amino acids: CASSESSSRGQFF.

The genes are TRBV19 and TRBJ1-1; D possibly corresponds to TRBD1 (6 bases). Germline loops: CDR1 LNHDA, CDR2 SQIVND (reference sequence). The CDR3 is 19 amino acids. V was clipped by 0 bases and J by 0 bases, with 20 bases between them. The CDR3 reads CASSIDCGSMRGMNTEAFF. As DNA, the CDR3 is TGTGCCAGTAGTATAGATTGTGGCAGTATGAGGGGGATGAACACTGAAGCTTTCTTT.

The rearrangement uses TRBV7-2 and TRBJ1-5; no reliable D call. This CDR3 has 13 residues. From germline, CDR1 is SGHTA and CDR2 FQGNSA. The V and J ends lost 2 bases and 7 bases respectively, with 9 bases between them. This chain's CDR3 is CASSLIGKQPQHF. Written as DNA, the CDR3 is TGTGCCAGCAGCTTAATAGGGAAACAGCCCCAGCATTTT.

This clone appeared a single time. For the CDR3, the DNA is TGTGCCAGCAGTTTGGCTGTACCCTACGAGCAGTACTTC. Translated: CASSLAVPYEQYF. The chain uses TRBV27 and TRBJ2-7; D unclear. CDR3 length equals 13 residues. The V end lost 3 bases, the J end lost 2 bases, and 8 bases lay between the germline ends. Germline assignment: CDR1 MNHEY and CDR2 SMNVEV (reference sequence).

This rearrangement joins TRBV29-1 to TRBJ1-2; 7 positions agree with TRBD1. Germline V lookup: CDR1 SQVTM, CDR2 ANQGSEA. CDR3 length: 13 amino acids. J gave up 2 bases and V 6 bases, and 6 bases lay outside the gene matches. CDR3 loop: CSVLPQGNYGYTF. CDR3 in DNA: TGCAGCGTGCTTCCACAGGGGAACTATGGCTACACCTTC.

CDR3 loop: CASSLGTSNEQFF. CDR3 nucleotides: TGTGCCAGCAGCTTAGGGACCAGCAATGAGCAGTTCTTC. V and J are TRBV7-2 and TRBJ2-1; D not resolved. The CDR3 loop spans 13 amino acids. With 1 base removed from V and 6 bases from J, the gap between germline ends came to 7 bases. Per the germline V gene, CDR1 is SGHTA and CDR2 is FQGNSA.

The rearrangement links TRBV7-3 to TRBJ2-2, with D possibly TRBD2 on 5 matching bases. CDR1 and CDR2 from the germline V gene are SGHTA and FQGTGA. V was trimmed by 2 bases and J by 0 bases, leaving 7 bases between them. The CDR3 has 15 amino acids. The CDR3 reads CASSLAGTNTGELFF. CDR3 coding DNA: TGTGCCAGCAGCTTAGCGGGTACGAACACCGGGGAGCTGTTTTTT.

This clone rates as large. V usage is TRBV19 and J usage is TRBJ1-1, with 9 positions matching TRBD1. CDR1 LNHDA and CDR2 SQIVND come from the germline V gene (reference sequence). This CDR3 has 14 amino acids. V dropped 5 bases and J dropped 4; count of bases not matched to a gene: 5. The CDR3 sequence: CASSADRGGTEAFF. In DNA form, the CDR3 reads TGTGCCAGTAGTGCGGACAGGGGCGGCACTGAAGCTTTCTTT.

The chain employs TRBV19 and TRBJ1-1; D is undetermined. Germline V CDR1 and CDR2: LNHDA, SQIVND (reference sequence). This CDR3 spans 13 amino acids. The ends were cut back, 5 bases at V and 0 bases at J, with 7 bases in the middle. CDR3 coding DNA: TGTGCCAGTAGTCGGACTGTGAACACTGAAGCTTTCTTT. Its translation: CASSRTVNTEAFF.

V usage is TRBV29-1 and J usage is TRBJ2-1; no reliable D call. The germline gives CDR1 SQVTM, CDR2 ANQGSEA. Trimming stripped 6 bases from V and 5 bases from J, with 14 bases between. There are 13 residues in the CDR3. CDR3 coding DNA: TGCAGCGTGGTTTGGGCAGGTCACAATGAGCAGTTCTTC. Translating it yields CSVVWAGHNEQFF.

This clone was observed a handful of times. The rearrangement joins TRBV7-8 to TRBJ2-7; tentative D call: TRBD1 (6 bases). This CDR3 is 16 amino acids long. The ends were cut back, 6 bases at V and 1 base at J, with 19 bases in the middle. Germline V gene data show CDR1 as SGHVS and CDR2 as FQNEAQ. The DNA of the CDR3 is TGTGCCAGCAGGAAGAGAGGGGGTCTATATTCCTACGAGCAGTACTTC. Translating it yields CASRKRGGLYSYEQYF. Variable domain in full (rest from reference TRBV7-8 and TRBJ2-7): GAGVSQSPRYKVAKRGQDVALRCDPISGHVSLFWYQQALGQGPEFLTYFQNEAQLDKSGLPSDRFFAERPEGSVSTLKIQRTQQEDSAVYLCASRKRGGLYSYEQYFGPGTRLTVT.

This chain uses TRBV11-2 with TRBJ1-1; TRBD1 matches 9 bases. V lost 4 bases, J lost 1 base, and 4 bases stayed unmatched. The CDR3 runs 15 residues. Per the germline V gene, CDR1 is SGHAT and CDR2 is FQNNGV. DNA of the CDR3: TGTGCCAGCAGCTCATCGGACAGGGGGAACACTGAAGCTTTCTTT. Protein product: CASSSSDRGNTEAFF.

The CDR3 spells CASRAEETQYF. Here the CDR3 DNA reads TGTGCCAGCAGGGCCGAAGAGACCCAGTACTTC. V is TRBV7-8 and J is TRBJ2-5; D gene ambiguous. Germline V lookup: CDR1 SGHVS, CDR2 FQNEAQ. The V gene lost 6 bases and the J gene lost 3 bases, with 5 bases spanning the gap. The CDR3 contains 11 residues.

The chain couples TRBV19 to TRBJ1-5, with D tentatively TRBD1 (6 bases). The CDR3 consists of 16 residues. The V end lost 1 base, the J end lost 4 bases, and 14 bases lay between the germline ends. Looked up from germline, CDR1 is LNHDA and CDR2 is SQIVND (reference sequence). CDR3 in DNA: TGTGCCAGTAGTATAGTTCAGGGGCAAGGAAATCAGCCCCAGCATTTT. This translates into CASSIVQGQGNQPQHF. Supplemented by reference TRBV19 and TRBJ1-5, the full variable domain reads DGGITQSPKYLFRKEGQNVTLSCEQNLNHDAMYWYRQDPGQGLRLIYYSQIVNDFQKGDIAEGYSVSREKKESFPLTVTSAQKNPTAFYLCASSIVQGQGNQPQHFGDGTRLSIL.

The genes are TRBV5-5 and TRBJ2-7; D is unresolved. In germline, CDR1 is SGHKS, CDR2 YYEKEE (reference sequence). Trimming removed 3 bases at V and 4 bases at J, with 5 bases between. This CDR3 comprises 11 residues. The chain's CDR3 is CASSYDYEQYF. In DNA form, the CDR3 reads TGTGCCAGCAGCTACGATTACGAGCAGTACTTC.

V and J are TRBV27 and TRBJ2-5; perhaps D is TRBD1 or TRBD2 (6 bases each). The better agreement between TRBJ2-7 and the DNA end casts doubt on the J call. The CDR3 is 14 residues long. Germline V gene data show CDR1 as MNHEY and CDR2 as SMNVEV (reference sequence). CDR3 nucleotide sequence: TGTGCCAGCAGTGGAGGGGGATCCTCCTACGAGCAGTACTTC. Residues: CASSGGGSSYEQYF.

The chain employs TRBV28 and TRBJ2-1; tentatively, D is TRBD2 (6 bases). V was trimmed by 3 bases and J by 8 bases, leaving 14 bases between them. The CDR3 is 14 amino acids. Germline lookup yields CDR1 MDHEN and CDR2 SYDVKM. This CDR3 is CASSFLRDWDEQFF. CDR3 DNA sequence: TGTGCCAGCAGTTTTCTCCGGGACTGGGATGAGCAGTTCTTC.

The chain recombines TRBV5-1 with TRBJ2-3; D is perhaps TRBD1 (6 bases). The CDR3 length is 14 residues. CDR1 and CDR2 from the germline V gene are SGHRS and YFSETQ. Trimming cost V 6 bases and J 0 bases, with 11 bases left between them. CDR3 DNA sequence: TGCGCCAGCAACCCACAGGGAAGCACAGATACGCAGTATTTT. Protein product: CASNPQGSTDTQYF. The full variable domain, rest sourced from reference TRBV5-1 and TRBJ2-3, is KAGVTQTPRYLIKTRGQQVTLSCSPISGHRSVSWYQQTPGQGLQFLFEYFSETQRNKGNFPGRFSGRQFSNSRSEMNVSTLELGDSALYLCASNPQGSTDTQYFGPGTRLTVL.

V gene TRBV27 combines with J gene TRBJ1-2; no clear D. V lost 5 bases to trimming and J lost 7 bases, with 14 bases between them. This CDR3 has 13 amino acids. Looked up from germline, CDR1 is MNHEY and CDR2 is SMNVEV (reference sequence). The CDR3 reads CASSIGRTGGYTF. DNA for the CDR3: TGTGCCAGCAGTATAGGTAGGACGGGTGGCTACACCTTC.

The genes are TRBV9 and TRBJ2-7, with D uncertain. The germline gives CDR1 SGDLS, CDR2 YYNGEE. V gave up 0 bases and J gave up 7 bases, with 8 bases separating them. The CDR3 consists of 12 residues. CDR3 region: CASSVGSSEQYF. The CDR3 DNA follows: TGTGCCAGCAGCGTAGGTTCGAGTGAGCAGTACTTC.

The V gene is TRBV25-1, the J gene TRBJ2-2; D unclear. V lost 5 bases and J lost 11, with 15 bases in between. Germline V lookup: CDR1 MGHDK, CDR2 SYGVNS. The CDR3 runs 13 residues. The CDR3 sequence: CASSQAGGSELFF. CDR3 bases: TGTGCCAGCAGTCAAGCAGGTGGTAGTGAGCTGTTTTTT.

The chain is built from TRBV7-6 and TRBJ2-5, with unresolved D. The CDR3 length is 13 residues. Germline CDR1 and CDR2: SGHVS and FNYEAQ. V was cut by 4 bases and J by 7 bases, with 13 bases left in between. The CDR3 sequence: CASSSPGTGTQYF. As DNA, the CDR3 is TGTGCCAGCAGCTCCCCAGGTACGGGGACCCAGTACTTC.

This clone was counted once. Written as DNA, the CDR3 is TGCAGCGTTGGACTAGCGGGTGGGGAGACCCAGTACTTC. This sequence encodes CSVGLAGGETQYF. The V and J genes are TRBV29-1 and TRBJ2-5, with TRBD2 matching 10 bases. Germline V CDR1 and CDR2: SQVTM, ANQGSEA. V shed 4 bases and J 5 bases; nucleotides not matched to a gene: 4. CDR3 size: 13 residues.

The sample holds a few counts of this clone. The chain joins TRBV9 to TRBJ2-1; D gene uncertain. Deletions cut 0 bases from V and 1 base from J, with 5 bases between. The CDR3 has 14 amino acids. The germline V gene has CDR1 SGDLS and CDR2 YYNGEE. Here the CDR3 reads CASSVGYSYNEQFF. Here the CDR3 DNA reads TGTGCCAGCAGCGTAGGGTATTCCTACAATGAGCAGTTCTTC.

This rearrangement joins TRBV6-5 to TRBJ1-1, with D possibly matching TRBD1 (6 bases). The CDR3 is 15 residues long. Looked up from germline, CDR1 is MNHEY and CDR2 is SVGAGI. The ends were cut back, 5 bases at V and 4 bases at J, with 17 bases in the middle. The DNA for the CDR3 is TGTGCCAGCAGTGCCACAGGGAAGGGGGGCACTGAAGCTTTCTTT. Its translation is CASSATGKGGTEAFF.

The chain joins TRBV1 to TRBJ1-2. TRBV1 is flagged as a pseudogene. The CDR3 is 13 residues long. CDR3 bases: TGCACCAGCCCAAAAATGGGTAACTATGGCTACACCTTC. Protein: CTSPKMGNYGYTF.

The V call is TRBV28, the J call TRBJ2-7, with no clear D. The CDR3 spans 12 residues. V lost 5 bases, J lost 7 bases, and 12 bases lay in between. Germline CDR1 MDHEN, CDR2 SYDVKM. The CDR3 protein is CASSRSPTEQYF. As DNA, the CDR3 is TGTGCCAGCAGTCGCTCCCCTACGGAGCAGTACTTC.